The next 22 T cell receptor beta chains were all read from a single sample in a study of shared clonotypes between healthy human individuals. Here immunoSEQ multiplex PCR was the method, and the copy in TCRdb shows in-frame clones only, minus some. Of 2 million or so clones in the sample, around 95% were seen once. Input material: naive CD4+ T cells sorted from blood. Stated subset: CD45RA+ positively selected. Source of these receptors: a man younger than 30 in good health.

This chain links TRBV6-5 with TRBJ2-7, with TRBD2 identical over 10 bases. The CDR3 extends over 15 amino acids. With 6 bases clipped from V and 3 bases from J, the junction kept 8 bases outside the gene matches. From germline, CDR1 is MNHEY and CDR2 SVGAGI. The chain's CDR3 is CASRDNSGGIYEQYF. In DNA form, the CDR3 reads TGTGCCAGCAGAGACAATAGCGGGGGGATCTACGAGCAGTACTTC.

The rearrangement links TRBV6-5 to TRBJ1-1; maybe TRBD1 (6 bases). CDR1 and CDR2 from the germline V gene are MNHEY and SVGAGI. The CDR3 runs 16 residues. Trimming took off 2 bases at V and 5 bases at J, with 18 bases between the two ends. The CDR3 loop reads CASSYLGAGAGTEAFF. The CDR3 DNA follows: TGTGCCAGCAGTTACCTAGGGGCGGGGGCCGGAACTGAAGCTTTCTTT.

This clone was seen only once. The rearrangement uses TRBV4-2 and TRBJ2-2, with 7 bases matching TRBD1. This CDR3 contains 18 residues. After removal of 2 bases from V and 0 bases from J, the junction contained 9 bases not matched to a gene. Per the germline V gene, CDR1 is LGHNA and CDR2 is YNFKEQ. CDR3 coding DNA: TGTGCCAGCAGCCAAATAACAGGGGCTTTTACGAACACCGGGGAGCTGTTTTTT. Protein sequence: CASSQITGAFTNTGELFF.

As concerns this clone: The sample has other DNA sequences that encode this CDR3 too. This rearrangement joins TRBV5-4 to TRBJ1-2, with D unresolved. In germline, CDR1 is SGHNT, CDR2 YYREEE (reference sequence). There are 14 residues in the CDR3. V was clipped by 0 bases and J by 2 bases, with 8 bases between them. The CDR3 here is CASSLEAGNYGYTF. DNA of the CDR3: TGTGCCAGCAGCTTGGAGGCGGGGAACTATGGCTACACCTTC.

The chain carries TRBV5-1 and TRBJ2-2, with D unclear. Germline values: CDR1 SGHRS, CDR2 YFSETQ. The ends were cut back, 1 base at V and 1 base at J, with 8 bases in the middle. The CDR3 spans 15 residues. DNA of the CDR3: TGCGCCAGCAGCTTGAATTCGATGAACACCGGGGAGCTGTTTTTT. Its protein product is CASSLNSMNTGELFF.

About this clone: Other nucleotide sequences from this sample produce the same CDR3. This chain uses TRBV19 with TRBJ1-5, with D possibly TRBD1 on 6 matching bases. Trimming removed 1 base from V and 5 bases from J, with 9 bases in between. Germline CDR1 reads LNHDA; CDR2 reads SQIVND (reference sequence). This CDR3 is built from 14 residues. CDR3 sequence reads: CASSIGRGDQPQHF. CDR3 nucleotides: TGTGCCAGTAGTATAGGGAGGGGGGATCAGCCCCAGCATTTT.

The chain combines TRBV19 with TRBJ2-2, with TRBD1 identical over 12 bases. Per germline, CDR1 LNHDA and CDR2 SQIVND (reference sequence). CDR3 size: 15 residues. With 6 bases clipped from V and 7 bases from J, the junction kept 6 bases outside the gene matches. CDR3 sequence: CASRTGQGAVGELFF. CDR3 sequence (DNA): TGTGCCAGTAGAACGGGACAGGGGGCCGTCGGGGAGCTGTTTTTT.

This chain links TRBV5-1 with TRBJ1-5; a possible D gene is TRBD1 (6 bases). V lost 4 bases and J lost 7, with 18 bases in between. Looked up from germline, CDR1 is SGHRS and CDR2 is YFSETQ. This CDR3 comprises 15 residues. CDR3 DNA sequence: TGCGCCAGCAGCCCCCTCGGGGGGGCAAACCAGCCCCAGCATTTT. Amino acids: CASSPLGGANQPQHF.

This clone was recorded only once. In nucleotides, the CDR3 is TGTGCCAGCAGCCCCAAAACAAATTCACCCCTCCACTTT. Its translation is CASSPKTNSPLHF. The rearrangement links TRBV7-9 to TRBJ1-6; D gene uncertain. From germline, CDR1 is SEHNR and CDR2 FQNEAQ (reference sequence). This CDR3 is built from 13 residues. Trimming took 5 bases from V and 7 from J, leaving 9 bases between them.

The chain recombines TRBV7-2 with TRBJ1-4; a possible D gene is TRBD1 (5 bases). Germline CDR1 SGHTA, CDR2 FQGNSA. The V end lost 5 bases, the J end lost 7 bases, and 14 bases lay between the germline ends. The CDR3 loop spans 14 amino acids. This CDR3 reads CASSPRGPSEKLFF. CDR3 bases: TGTGCCAGCAGCCCCCGGGGCCCTAGTGAAAAACTGTTTTTT.

This clone was recorded once. The rearrangement joins TRBV14 to TRBJ2-3; D unresolved. This CDR3 is built from 15 residues. V was clipped by 4 bases and J by 0 bases, with 11 bases between them. CDR1 is SGHDN and CDR2 is FVKESK in the germline V gene. The CDR3 loop reads CASSPGGSSTDTQYF. The CDR3 DNA reads TGTGCCAGCAGCCCGGGCGGATCTAGCACAGATACGCAGTATTTT. Full variable domain (outside the CDR3, taken from reference TRBV14 and TRBJ2-3): EAGVTQFPSHSVIEKGQTVTLRCDPISGHDNLYWYRRVMGKEIKFLLHFVKESKQDESGMPNNRFLAERTGGTYSTLKVQPAELEDSGVYFCASSPGGSSTDTQYFGPGTRLTVL.

V usage is TRBV27 and J usage is TRBJ1-6; 10 bases are a match to TRBD1. With V trimmed by 7 bases and J by 7 bases, 4 bases remained unmatched. The V gene's germline CDR1 is MNHEY and CDR2 SMNVEV (reference sequence). The CDR3 is made up of 14 amino acids. The CDR3 loop reads CASTRQGANSPLHF. Here the CDR3 DNA reads TGTGCCAGCACCCGACAGGGGGCGAATTCACCCCTCCACTTT.

The CDR3 sequence is CASSSRGQASYNEQFF. The CDR3 DNA reads as TGTGCCAGCAGCTCAAGGGGGCAGGCGTCCTACAATGAGCAGTTCTTC. This rearrangement joins TRBV7-2 to TRBJ2-1; TRBD1 matches at 7 bases. The CDR3 loop spans 16 amino acids. The V and J ends lost 4 bases and 1 base, in that order; junction bases with no gene match: 7. Germline V CDR1 and CDR2: SGHTA, FQGNSA. The whole variable domain, remainder taken from reference TRBV7-2 and TRBJ2-1, is GAGVSQSPSNKVTEKGKDVELRCDPISGHTALYWYRQSLGQGLEFLIYFQGNSAPDKSGLPSDRFSAERTGGSVSTLTIQRTQQEDSAVYLCASSSRGQASYNEQFFGPGTRLTVL.

Points on this clone: Other DNA sequences of this sample code for an identical CDR3. The chain has TRBV5-1 and TRBJ1-4, with D unresolved. The CDR3 consists of 14 residues. Trimming pared 2 bases from V and 8 bases from J, leaving 13 bases between. Germline lookup yields CDR1 SGHRS and CDR2 YFSETQ. The CDR3 spells CASSLGGLGEKLFF. In nucleotides, the CDR3 is TGCGCCAGCAGCTTAGGAGGTCTAGGAGAAAAACTGTTTTTT.

The chain is built from TRBV5-1 and TRBJ2-7; no definite D call. Germline-derived CDR1 and CDR2 are SGHRS and YFSETQ. CDR3 length: 15 amino acids. V was clipped by 0 bases and J by 3 bases, with 13 bases between them. CDR3 protein: CASSLAQNLGYEQYF. CDR3 coding DNA: TGCGCCAGCAGCTTGGCCCAAAACTTAGGCTACGAGCAGTACTTC.

This clone was recorded only once. J is TRBJ1-6 and V is TRBV2; TRBD1 is a possible D gene (6 bases). Trimming pared 6 bases from V and 7 bases from J, leaving 13 bases between. This CDR3 spans 14 amino acids. CDR1 and CDR2 from the germline V gene are SNHLY and FYNNEI. The CDR3 nucleotides are TGTGCCAGCAGGGCGGGACACCTCAATTCACCCCTCCACTTT. Residues: CASRAGHLNSPLHF. Full variable domain (rest looked up from reference TRBV2 and TRBJ1-6): EPEVTQTPSHQVTQMGQEVILRCVPISNHLYFYWYRQILGQKVEFLVSFYNNEISEKSEIFDDQFSVERPDGSNFTLKIRSTKLEDSAMYFCASRAGHLNSPLHFGNGTRLTVT.

In regard to this clone: The same CDR3 is also encoded by other DNA sequences in this sample. The chain combines TRBV18 with TRBJ2-1, with D uncertain. Trimming removed 3 bases at V and 8 bases at J, with 8 bases between. There are 12 residues in the CDR3. Looked up from germline, CDR1 is KGHSH and CDR2 is LQKENI. The CDR3 nucleotides read TGTGCCAGCTCACCTCTTACAGATGAGCAGTTCTTC. It encodes CASSPLTDEQFF.

This clone showed up just a few times. The rearrangement joins TRBV6-5 to TRBJ1-5; no definite D call. CDR1 is MNHEY and CDR2 is SVGAGI in the germline V gene. V was clipped by 6 bases and J by 3 bases, with 15 bases between them. CDR3 length: 15 residues. CDR3 loop: CASRRWGVNNQPQHF. In nucleotides, the CDR3 is TGTGCCAGCAGAAGGTGGGGTGTGAACAATCAGCCCCAGCATTTT.

The rearrangement links TRBV5-1 to TRBJ1-2; tentative D call: TRBD1 (5 bases). Germline assignment: CDR1 SGHRS and CDR2 YFSETQ. The CDR3 contains 14 residues. The V end lost 0 bases, the J end lost 0 bases, and 6 bases lay between the germline ends. The CDR3 here is CASSLVQANYGYTF. The CDR3 DNA is TGCGCCAGCAGCTTGGTACAGGCTAACTATGGCTACACCTTC.

Comment on this clone: This CDR3 is also generated by other DNA sequences in the sample. CDR3 loop: CASSSGQGFYEQYF. CDR3 nucleotides: TGCGCCAGCAGCTCTGGACAGGGGTTCTACGAGCAGTACTTC. This chain links TRBV5-1 with TRBJ2-7; TRBD1 agrees at 9 bases. CDR1 is SGHRS, CDR2 YFSETQ, per germline. This CDR3 contains 14 residues. Losses at the gene ends were 3 bases for V and 3 bases for J; bases not matched to a gene: 4.

This clone was counted a single time. The chain combines TRBV2 with TRBJ2-1; D is undetermined. The V gene lost 8 bases and the J gene lost 0 bases, with 11 bases spanning the gap. The CDR3 is 14 amino acids. Germline CDR1 and CDR2: SNHLY and FYNNEI. CDR3 nucleotide sequence: TGTGCCAGCGTTCAAGAGCCCTCCTACAATGAGCAGTTCTTC. Its protein is CASVQEPSYNEQFF.

The genes are TRBV11-2 and TRBJ2-7; 8 positions match TRBD1. Losses at the gene ends were 4 bases for V and 3 bases for J; bases not matched to a gene: 5. Germline V gene sequence: CDR1 SGHAT, CDR2 FQNNGV. The CDR3 length is 14 residues. The chain's CDR3 is CASSSWTGLYEQYF. The CDR3 nucleotides read TGTGCCAGCAGCTCATGGACAGGGCTCTACGAGCAGTACTTC. Supplemented by reference TRBV11-2 and TRBJ2-7, the full variable domain reads EAGVAQSPRYKIIEKRQSVAFWCNPISGHATLYWYQQILGQGPKLLIQFQNNGVVDDSQLPKDRFSAERLKGVDSTLKIQPAKLEDSAVYLCASSSWTGLYEQYFGPGTRLTVT.